This TCR beta chain was identified during a study of naive and memory T cell subsets. Study results and caveats: No ground truth validated the naive and memory repertoire findings. Possibly reflecting memory cells re-expressing CD45RA, a few larger clonotypes occurred in naive repertoires, especially CD8.

Germline CDR1 reads SGHDT; CDR2 reads YYEEEE. CDR3 length: 14 amino acids. V lost 2 bases and J lost 0; bases outside the gene matches: 1. The beta constant-region primer was an equimolar mix of two oligonucleotides covering TRBC1 and TRBC2. Ligated cDNA was amplified by four rounds of PCR with nested alpha and beta constant-region primers and SP2. TCRdb used MiXCR to reprocess the UMI-ligation and nested PCR reads, holding one entry per CDR3 protein. The data show roughly 140,000 distinct CDR3 sequences, approximately 20% seen once. Alpha and beta libraries were amplified separately from the second PCR onward. Cells stained for CD3, CD4, CD8, CD45RA and CD27 were sorted into four subsets. This clonotype was counted between two and nine times. The antigen is undetermined.

This chain uses TRBV5-6 with TRBJ2-7; 8 nucleotides agree with TRBD1. The specimen sequenced was naive CD8+ T cells from blood. The clonotype was recovered from a human donor in good health. This chain's CDR3 is CASSFQGASYEQYF. CDR3 DNA sequence: TGTGCCAGCAGCTTCCAGGGGGCCTCCTACGAGCAGTACTTC.